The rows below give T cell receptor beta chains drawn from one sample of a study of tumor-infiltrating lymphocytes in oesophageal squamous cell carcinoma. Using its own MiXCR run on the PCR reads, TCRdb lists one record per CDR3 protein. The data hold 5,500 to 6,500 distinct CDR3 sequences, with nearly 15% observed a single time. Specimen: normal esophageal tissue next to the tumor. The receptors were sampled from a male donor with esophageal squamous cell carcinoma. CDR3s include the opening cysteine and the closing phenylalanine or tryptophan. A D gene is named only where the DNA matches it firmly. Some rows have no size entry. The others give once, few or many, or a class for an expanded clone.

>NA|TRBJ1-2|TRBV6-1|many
TGTGCCAGCAGTGAGCTCATTTGGGATGGCTACACCTTC
CASSELIWDGYTF
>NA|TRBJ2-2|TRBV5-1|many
TGCGCCAGCAGGGCAGAGGGAGTGACCGGGGAGCTGTTTTTT
CASRAEGVTGELFF
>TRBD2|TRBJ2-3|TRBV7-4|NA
TGTGCCAGCAGTTGGGCTAGCGGGGGACTTAGCACAGATACGCAGTATTTT
CASSWASGGLSTDTQYF
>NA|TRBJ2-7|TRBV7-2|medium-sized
TGTGCCAGCAGCTTGGGCGGGGAGACGTTTTACGAGCAGTACTTC
CASSLGGETFYEQYF
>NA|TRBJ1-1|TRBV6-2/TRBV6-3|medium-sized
TGTGCCAGCAGTTACCTGAGCTACACTGAAGCTTTCTTT
CASSYLSYTEAFF
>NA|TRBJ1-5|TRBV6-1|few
TGTGCCAGCAGTGGACGAAGCTCTTATCAGCCCCAGCATTTT
CASSGRSSYQPQHF
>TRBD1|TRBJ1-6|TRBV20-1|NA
TGCAGTGCTGACAGGGTCGATTCACCCCTCCACTTT
CSADRVDSPLHF
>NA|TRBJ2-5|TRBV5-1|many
TGCGCCAGCAGCTTAATAGGCGGGGGCACCCAAGAGACCCAGTACTTC
CASSLIGGGTQETQYF
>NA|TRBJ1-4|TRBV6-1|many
TGTGCCAGCAGTCGGGGCGGGGGTAATGAAAAACTGTTTTTT
CASSRGGGNEKLFF
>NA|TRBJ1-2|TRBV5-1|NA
TGCGCCAGCAGCTCTTCCGGGACCCGTTATGGCTACACCTTC
CASSSSGTRYGYTF
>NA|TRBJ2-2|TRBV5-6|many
TGTGCCAGCAGCCCGGGACGGGTCTTTGGGGAGCTGTTTTTT
CASSPGRVFGELFF
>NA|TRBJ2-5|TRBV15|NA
TGTGCCACCAGCAGAGGGGCTGAAACTCCCTACTTC
CATSRGAETPYF
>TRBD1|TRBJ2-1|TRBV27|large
TGTGCCAGCAGTGACAGGGGTTCCTACAATGAGCAGTTCTTC
CASSDRGSYNEQFF
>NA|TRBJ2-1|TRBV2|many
TGTGCCTCCGCCTCACCCGGCGTCCTCTACAATGAGCAGTTCTTC
CASASPGVLYNEQFF
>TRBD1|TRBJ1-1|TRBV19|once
TGTGCCAGTAGTATAAGCCGAGGAGGGGGCCCTGAAGCTTTCTTT
CASSISRGGGPEAFF
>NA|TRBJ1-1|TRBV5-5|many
TGTGCCAGCAGCTTGGCTGTGAACACTGAAGCTTTCTTT
CASSLAVNTEAFF
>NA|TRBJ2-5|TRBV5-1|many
TGCGCCAGCACCCAATACGCCTCAGCTGGAGAGACCCAGTACTTC
CASTQYASAGETQYF
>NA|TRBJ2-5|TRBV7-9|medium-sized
TGTGCCAGCAGTCGTATTACAGGGTTGTCGGAGACCCAGTACTTC
CASSRITGLSETQYF
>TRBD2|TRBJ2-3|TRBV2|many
TGTGCCAGCAGTGTAGCGGGAGATACGCAGTATTTT
CASSVAGDTQYF
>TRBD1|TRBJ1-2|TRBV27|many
TGTGCCAGCAGCTCCAGGTTCCGGGACAGGGGGCGCTTTAGCTATGGCTACACCTTC
CASSSRFRDRGRFSYGYTF
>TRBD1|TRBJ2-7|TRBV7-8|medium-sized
TGTGCCAGCAGCCCCGGACAGGGCAACGACGAGCAGTACTTC
CASSPGQGNDEQYF
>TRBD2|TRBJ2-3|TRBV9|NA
TGTGCCAGCAGCGTAGTAGGGAGCGGGGTTTCCACAGATACGCAGTATTTT
CASSVVGSGVSTDTQYF
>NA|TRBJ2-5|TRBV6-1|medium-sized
TGTGCCAGCCAAATGGGGGGGCAGAGAGAGCAGTACTTC
CASQMGGQREQYF
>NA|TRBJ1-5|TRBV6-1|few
TGTGCCAGCTGTGTGGACCATAGCAATCAGCCCCAGCATTTT
CASCVDHSNQPQHF
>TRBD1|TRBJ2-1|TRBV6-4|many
TGTGCCAGCAGTGACGGACAGGGCTCCTACAATGAGCAGTTCTTC
CASSDGQGSYNEQFF
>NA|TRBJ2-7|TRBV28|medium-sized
TGTGCCAGCAGAGTATCTGGAGAGCAGTACTTC
CASRVSGEQYF
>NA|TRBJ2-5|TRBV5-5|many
TGTGCCAGCAGCCGTACAGGGCAGGAGACCCAGTACTTC
CASSRTGQETQYF
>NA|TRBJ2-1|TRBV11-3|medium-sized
TGTGCCAGCAGCTTAACCAATCAGGCGGCAGGGTTCTTC
CASSLTNQAAGFF
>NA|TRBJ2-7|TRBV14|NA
TGTGCCAGCAGCCAAGCGGGGGCCCGAACCAGCTACGAGCAGTACTTC
CASSQAGARTSYEQYF